The clone carrying this T cell receptor beta chain was observed a handful of times. The antigen is undetermined. Trimming cost V 4 bases and J 2 bases, with 19 bases left between them. The CDR3 runs 16 residues. The germline gives CDR1 SGHNT, CDR2 YYREEE (reference sequence). This record belongs to a study of human T cells and chemical hapten exposure. The library gave individual cDNA molecules unique molecular identifiers. TCRdb called the reads again in MiXCR, with one record for every CDR3 protein. The data hold approximately 4,900 distinct CDR3 sequences, with around half observed a single time. Study-level points and caveats: Relative to control repertoires, expanded TCRs gave rise to significantly more large CDR3 similarity clusters.

Treatment denoted: therapeutic diphenylcyclopropenone sensitization with weekly scalp DPC. This receptor was identified in an adult with alopecia areata. Some clones in this sample may be carry-over from other donors' samples. This table probably holds off-target reads from a library built for another chain. The material sequenced was whole blood, taken before DPC sensitization or 2, 6, or about 24 weeks after (not recorded which). The J gene is TRBJ2-7, the V gene TRBV5-4, with D tentatively TRBD2 (7 bases). The DNA for the CDR3 is TGTGCCAGCAGCGGTACGGGGGGCCCAGCGCCCTACGAGCAGTACTTC. This codes for CASSGTGGPAPYEQYF.